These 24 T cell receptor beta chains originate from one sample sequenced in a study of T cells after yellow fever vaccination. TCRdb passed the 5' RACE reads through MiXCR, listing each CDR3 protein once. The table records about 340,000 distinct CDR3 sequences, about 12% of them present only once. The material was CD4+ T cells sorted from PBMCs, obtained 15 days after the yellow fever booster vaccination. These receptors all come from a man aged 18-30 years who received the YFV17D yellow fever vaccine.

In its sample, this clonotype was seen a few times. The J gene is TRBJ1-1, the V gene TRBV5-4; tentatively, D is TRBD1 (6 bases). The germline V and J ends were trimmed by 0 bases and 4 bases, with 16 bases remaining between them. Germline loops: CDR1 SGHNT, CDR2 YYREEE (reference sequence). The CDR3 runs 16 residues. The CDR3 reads CASSLGSRTDGTEAFF. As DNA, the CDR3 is TGTGCCAGCAGCTTGGGTTCCCGGACAGACGGCACTGAAGCTTTCTTT.

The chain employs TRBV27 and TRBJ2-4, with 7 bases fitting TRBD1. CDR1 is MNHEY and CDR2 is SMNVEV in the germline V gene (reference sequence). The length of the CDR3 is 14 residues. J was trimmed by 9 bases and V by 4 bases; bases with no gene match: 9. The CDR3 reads CASSSHDRAGIQYF. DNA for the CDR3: TGTGCCAGCAGTTCCCACGACAGGGCCGGCATTCAGTACTTC.

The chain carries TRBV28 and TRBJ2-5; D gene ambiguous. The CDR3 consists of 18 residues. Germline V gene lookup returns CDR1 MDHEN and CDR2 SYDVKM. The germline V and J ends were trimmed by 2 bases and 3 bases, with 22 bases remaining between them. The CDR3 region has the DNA TGTGCCAGCAGTTTAGGTCTTGGCTCGGACGGCCGCGAAGAGACCCAGTACTTC. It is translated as CASSLGLGSDGREETQYF.

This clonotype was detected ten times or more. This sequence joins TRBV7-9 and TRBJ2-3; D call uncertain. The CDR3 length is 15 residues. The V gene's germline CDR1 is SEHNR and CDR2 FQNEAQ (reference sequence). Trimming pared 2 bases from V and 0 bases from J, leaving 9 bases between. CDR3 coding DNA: TGTGCCAGCAGCTTAAGACGGATGAGCACAGATACGCAGTATTTT. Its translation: CASSLRRMSTDTQYF.

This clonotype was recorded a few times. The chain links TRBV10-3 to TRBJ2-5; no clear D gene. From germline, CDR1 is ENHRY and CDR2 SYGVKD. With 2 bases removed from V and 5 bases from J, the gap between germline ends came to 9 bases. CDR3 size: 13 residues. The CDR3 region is CAISEELRETQYF. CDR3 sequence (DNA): TGTGCCATCAGTGAGGAATTGAGGGAGACCCAGTACTTC.

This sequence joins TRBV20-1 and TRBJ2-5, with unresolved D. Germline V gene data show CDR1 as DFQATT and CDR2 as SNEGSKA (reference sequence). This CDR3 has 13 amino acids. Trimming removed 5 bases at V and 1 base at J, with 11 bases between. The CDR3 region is CSAPRGLQETQYF. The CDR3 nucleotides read TGCAGTGCTCCCCGAGGCCTCCAAGAGACCCAGTACTTC.

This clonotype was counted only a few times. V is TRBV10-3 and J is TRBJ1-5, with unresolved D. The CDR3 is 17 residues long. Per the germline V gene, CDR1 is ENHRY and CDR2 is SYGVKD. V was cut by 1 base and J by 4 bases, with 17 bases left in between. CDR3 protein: CAISEFITTGPNQPQHF. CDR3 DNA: TGTGCCATCAGTGAGTTTATCACCACGGGTCCTAATCAGCCCCAGCATTTT.

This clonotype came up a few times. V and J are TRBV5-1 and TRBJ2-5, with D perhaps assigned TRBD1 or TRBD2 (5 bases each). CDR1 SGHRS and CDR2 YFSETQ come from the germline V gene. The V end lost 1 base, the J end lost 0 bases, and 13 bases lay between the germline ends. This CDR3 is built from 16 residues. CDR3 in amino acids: CASSLPPRGYQETQYF. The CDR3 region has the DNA TGCGCCAGCAGCTTGCCTCCGAGGGGCTACCAAGAGACCCAGTACTTC.

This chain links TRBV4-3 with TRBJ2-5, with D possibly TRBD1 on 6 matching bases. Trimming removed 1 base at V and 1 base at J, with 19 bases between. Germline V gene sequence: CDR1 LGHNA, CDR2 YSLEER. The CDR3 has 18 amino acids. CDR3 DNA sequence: TGCGCCAGCAGCCAAGCCATCCGACCGGGACAAATCCAAGAGACCCAGTACTTC. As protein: CASSQAIRPGQIQETQYF.

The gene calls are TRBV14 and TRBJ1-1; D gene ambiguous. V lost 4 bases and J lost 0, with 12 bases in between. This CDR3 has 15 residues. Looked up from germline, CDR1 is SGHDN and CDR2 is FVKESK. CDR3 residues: CASSRQRQMNTEAFF. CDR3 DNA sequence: TGTGCCAGCAGCCGGCAGCGACAAATGAACACTGAAGCTTTCTTT.

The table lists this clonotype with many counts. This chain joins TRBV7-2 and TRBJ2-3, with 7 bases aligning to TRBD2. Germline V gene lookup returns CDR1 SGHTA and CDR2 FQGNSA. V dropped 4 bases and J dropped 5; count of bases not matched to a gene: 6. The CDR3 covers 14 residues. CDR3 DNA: TGTGCCAGCAGCTCACGCCCGGGGGGAGATACGCAGTATTTT. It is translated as CASSSRPGGDTQYF. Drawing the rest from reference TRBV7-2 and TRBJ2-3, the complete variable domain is GAGVSQSPSNKVTEKGKDVELRCDPISGHTALYWYRQSLGQGLEFLIYFQGNSAPDKSGLPSDRFSAERTGGSVSTLTIQRTQQEDSAVYLCASSSRPGGDTQYFGPGTRLTVL.

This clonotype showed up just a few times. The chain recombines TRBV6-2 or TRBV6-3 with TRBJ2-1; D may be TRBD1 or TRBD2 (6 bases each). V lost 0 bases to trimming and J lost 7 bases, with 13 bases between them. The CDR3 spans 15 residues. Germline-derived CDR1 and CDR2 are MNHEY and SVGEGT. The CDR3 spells CASSYSGGSWNEQFF. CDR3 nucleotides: TGTGCCAGCAGTTACTCAGGGGGGTCGTGGAATGAGCAGTTCTTC.

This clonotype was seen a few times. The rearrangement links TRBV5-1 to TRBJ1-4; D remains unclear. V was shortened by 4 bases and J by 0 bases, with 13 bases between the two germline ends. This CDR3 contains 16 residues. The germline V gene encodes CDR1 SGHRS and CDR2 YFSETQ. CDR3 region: CASSPMTPATNEKLFF. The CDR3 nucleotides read TGCGCCAGCAGCCCAATGACGCCAGCAACTAATGAAAAACTGTTTTTT. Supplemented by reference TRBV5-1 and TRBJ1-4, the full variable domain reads KAGVTQTPRYLIKTRGQQVTLSCSPISGHRSVSWYQQTPGQGLQFLFEYFSETQRNKGNFPGRFSGRQFSNSRSEMNVSTLELGDSALYLCASSPMTPATNEKLFFGSGTQLSVL.

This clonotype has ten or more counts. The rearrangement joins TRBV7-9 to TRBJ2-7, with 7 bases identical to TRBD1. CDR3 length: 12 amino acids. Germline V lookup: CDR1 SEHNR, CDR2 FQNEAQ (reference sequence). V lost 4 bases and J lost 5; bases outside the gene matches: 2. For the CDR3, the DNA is TGTGCCAGCAGCTCAACAGGGGACGAGCAGTACTTC. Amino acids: CASSSTGDEQYF.

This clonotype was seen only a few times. The CDR3 sequence: CASSYGWVDQETQYF. In nucleotides, the CDR3 is TGTGCCAGCAGTTACGGTTGGGTGGACCAAGAGACCCAGTACTTC. The chain combines TRBV6-2 or TRBV6-3 with TRBJ2-5; D not resolved. CDR3 length: 15 residues. Trimming removed 2 bases from V and 0 bases from J, with 10 bases in between. Germline V gene sequence: CDR1 MNHEY, CDR2 SVGEGT.

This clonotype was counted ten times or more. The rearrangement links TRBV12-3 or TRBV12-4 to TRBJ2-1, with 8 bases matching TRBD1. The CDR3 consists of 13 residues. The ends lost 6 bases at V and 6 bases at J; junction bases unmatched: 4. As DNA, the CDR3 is TGTGCCAGCAGACTTACAGGGGGCAATGAGCAGTTCTTC. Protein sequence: CASRLTGGNEQFF.

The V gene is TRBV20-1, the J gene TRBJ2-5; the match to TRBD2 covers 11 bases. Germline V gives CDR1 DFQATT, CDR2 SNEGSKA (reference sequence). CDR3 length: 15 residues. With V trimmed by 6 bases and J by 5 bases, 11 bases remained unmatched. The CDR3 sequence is CSAYRTSGPPETQYF. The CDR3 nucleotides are TGCAGTGCCTATAGGACTAGCGGGCCGCCGGAGACCCAGTACTTC.

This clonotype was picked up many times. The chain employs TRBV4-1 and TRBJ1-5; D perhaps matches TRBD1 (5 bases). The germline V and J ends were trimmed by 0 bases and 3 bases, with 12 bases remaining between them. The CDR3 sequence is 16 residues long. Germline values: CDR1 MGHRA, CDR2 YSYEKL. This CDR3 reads CASSQDPGGINQPQHF. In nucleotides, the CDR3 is TGCGCCAGCAGCCAAGATCCGGGGGGGATCAATCAGCCCCAGCATTTT.

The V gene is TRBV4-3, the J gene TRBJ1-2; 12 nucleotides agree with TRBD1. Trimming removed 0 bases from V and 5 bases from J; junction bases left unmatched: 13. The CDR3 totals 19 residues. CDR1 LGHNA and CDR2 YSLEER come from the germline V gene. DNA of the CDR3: TGCGCCAGCAGCCAAGACGTCGGGACAGGGGGCGGCCCGGGGTATGGCTACACCTTC. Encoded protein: CASSQDVGTGGGPGYGYTF.

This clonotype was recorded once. The CDR3: CASRTTGDGYTF. CDR3 DNA sequence: TGTGCCAGCAGGACCACAGGGGATGGCTACACCTTC. The chain employs TRBV2 and TRBJ1-2, with 7 bases aligning to TRBD1. This CDR3 spans 12 amino acids. CDR1 is SNHLY, CDR2 FYNNEI, per germline. V was pared by 6 bases and J by 6 bases, with 4 bases of the junction left unmatched.

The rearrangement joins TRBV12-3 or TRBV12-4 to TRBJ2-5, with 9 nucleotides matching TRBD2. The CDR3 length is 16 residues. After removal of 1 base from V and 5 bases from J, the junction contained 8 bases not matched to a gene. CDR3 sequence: CASSLGLAGLGETQYF. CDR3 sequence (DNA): TGTGCCAGCAGTTTAGGGCTAGCGGGGTTAGGGGAGACCCAGTACTTC.

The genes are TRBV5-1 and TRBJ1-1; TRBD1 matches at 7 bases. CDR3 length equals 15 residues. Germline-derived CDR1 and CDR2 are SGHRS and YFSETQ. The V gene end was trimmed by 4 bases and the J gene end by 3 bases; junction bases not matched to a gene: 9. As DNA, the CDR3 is TGCGCCAGCAGCACCCAGACAGGGACCCACACTGAAGCTTTCTTT. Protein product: CASSTQTGTHTEAFF.

The CDR3 DNA reads TGTGCCAGCAGCGCGACTAGCCGGGAGACCCAGTACTTC. It translates to CASSATSRETQYF. This sequence joins TRBV3-1 and TRBJ2-5; 7 positions match TRBD2. V was clipped by 5 bases and J by 5 bases; unmatched bases: 5. Per germline, CDR1 LGHDT and CDR2 YNNKEL (reference sequence). The CDR3 has 13 residues.

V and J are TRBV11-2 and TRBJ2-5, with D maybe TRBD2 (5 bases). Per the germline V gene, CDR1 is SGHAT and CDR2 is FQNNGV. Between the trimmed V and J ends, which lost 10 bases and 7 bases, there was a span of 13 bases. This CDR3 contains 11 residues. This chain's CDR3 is CATRGPGTQYF. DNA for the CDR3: TGTGCCACCCGGGGTCCCGGGACCCAGTACTTC. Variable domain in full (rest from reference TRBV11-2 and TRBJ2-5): EAGVAQSPRYKIIEKRQSVAFWCNPISGHATLYWYQQILGQGPKLLIQFQNNGVVDDSQLPKDRFSAERLKGVDSTLKIQPAKLEDSAVYLCATRGPGTQYFGPGTRLLVL.